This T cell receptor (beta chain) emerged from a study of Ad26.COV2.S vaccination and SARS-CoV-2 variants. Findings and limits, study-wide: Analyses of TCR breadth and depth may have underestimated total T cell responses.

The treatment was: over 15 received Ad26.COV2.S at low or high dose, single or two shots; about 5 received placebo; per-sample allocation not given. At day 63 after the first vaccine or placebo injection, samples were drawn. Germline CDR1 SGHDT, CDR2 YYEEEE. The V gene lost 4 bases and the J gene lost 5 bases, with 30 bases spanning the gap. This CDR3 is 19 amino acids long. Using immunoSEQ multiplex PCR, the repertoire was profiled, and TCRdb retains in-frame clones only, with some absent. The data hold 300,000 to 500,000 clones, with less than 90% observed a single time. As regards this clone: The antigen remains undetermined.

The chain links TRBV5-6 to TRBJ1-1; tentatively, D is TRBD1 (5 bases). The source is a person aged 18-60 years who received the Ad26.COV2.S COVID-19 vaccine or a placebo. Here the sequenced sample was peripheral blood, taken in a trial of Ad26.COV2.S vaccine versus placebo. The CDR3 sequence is CASSATYRKSAAGWTEAFF. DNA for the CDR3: TGTGCCAGCAGCGCCACTTATCGAAAGTCAGCGGCAGGGTGGACTGAAGCTTTCTTT. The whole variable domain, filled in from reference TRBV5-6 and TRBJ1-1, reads DAGVTQSPTHLIKTRGQQVTLRCSPKSGHDTVSWYQQALGQGPQFIFQYYEEEERQRGNFPDRFSGHQFPNYSSELNVNALLLGDSALYLCASSATYRKSAAGWTEAFFGQGTRLTVV.